Given below is one TCR beta chain in context. The target antigen is unknown. It was with 60 Vbeta and 13 Jbeta primers that the PCR ran. Data came from immunoSEQ multiplex PCR; TCRdb stores just in-frame clones and leaves some out. Among approximately 89,000 clones, more than 75% were seen once, and the ten largest hold over 9%. The data derive from a study of cytomegalovirus exposure and HLA in healthy donors. Findings and caveats of the study: Within an earlier analysis, most TCR beta V segments proved productive either about 87% or about 30% of the time. Cytomegalovirus-associated status was assigned to about 180 TCR beta chains. Among TCR sequences, most were rare, though some public TCRs appeared in many donors. Using the classifier, cytomegalovirus status was reportedly diagnosed with high specificity and sensitivity.

Sequenced material: PBMCs. The source of this sequence is a human donor in good health.

The CDR3 loop is CASSQEAGNNSPLHF. In DNA, the CDR3 is TGCGCCAGCAGCCAAGAAGCAGGGAATAATTCACCCCTCCACTTT. The V call is TRBV4-3, the J call TRBJ1-6, with D perhaps matching TRBD1 (5 bases). Per germline, CDR1 LGHNA and CDR2 YSLEER. The V end was cut by 0 bases, the J end by 5 bases, with 8 bases between. The length of the CDR3 is 15 residues.